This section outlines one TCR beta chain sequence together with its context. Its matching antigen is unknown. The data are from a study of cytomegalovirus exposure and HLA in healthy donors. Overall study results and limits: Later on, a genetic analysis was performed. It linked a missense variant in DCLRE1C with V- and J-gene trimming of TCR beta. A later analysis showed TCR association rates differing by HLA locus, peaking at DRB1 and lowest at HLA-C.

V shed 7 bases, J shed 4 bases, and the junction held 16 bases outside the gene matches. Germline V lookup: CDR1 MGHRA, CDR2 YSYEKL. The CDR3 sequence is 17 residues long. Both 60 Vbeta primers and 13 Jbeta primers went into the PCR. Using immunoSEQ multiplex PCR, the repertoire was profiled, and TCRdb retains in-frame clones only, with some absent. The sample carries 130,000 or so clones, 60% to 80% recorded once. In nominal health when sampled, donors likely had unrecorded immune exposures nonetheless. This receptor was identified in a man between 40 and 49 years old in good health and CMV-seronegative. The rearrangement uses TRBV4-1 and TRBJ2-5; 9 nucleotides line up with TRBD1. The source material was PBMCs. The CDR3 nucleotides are TGCGCCAGCACCAACCTCGGCCCAGGGACAGGGAGAGAGACCCAGTACTTC. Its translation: CASTNLGPGTGRETQYF.